Below, 25 T cell receptor beta chains from the same sample are listed, as sequenced in a study of cytomegalovirus exposure and HLA in healthy donors. PCR amplification relied on 60 Vbeta primers (plus 13 Jbeta primers). Assay used: immunoSEQ multiplex PCR; TCRdb lists only in-frame clones, some missing. Of around 65,000 clones listed, about 82% are singletons. Sequenced: PBMCs. These receptors were taken from a woman younger than 45 in good health and CMV-seronegative.

The chain combines TRBV7-2 with TRBJ2-3, with 8 positions matching TRBD2. Germline V gene lookup returns CDR1 SGHTA and CDR2 FQGNSA. J gave up 6 bases and V 5 bases, and 4 bases lay outside the gene matches. This CDR3 spans 13 amino acids. CDR3 amino acids: CASSPREGDTQYF. CDR3 sequence (DNA): TGTGCCAGCAGCCCCCGGGAGGGGGATACGCAGTATTTT.

V is TRBV9 and J is TRBJ2-7, with D unclear. Trimming pared 0 bases from V and 2 bases from J, leaving 9 bases between. This CDR3 spans 14 amino acids. CDR1 is SGDLS and CDR2 is YYNGEE in the germline V gene. This CDR3 is CASSVDGDTYEQYF. The DNA for the CDR3 is TGTGCCAGCAGCGTAGATGGAGATACCTACGAGCAGTACTTC.

The rearrangement links TRBV5-8 to TRBJ2-5; D possibly corresponds to TRBD2 (6 bases). V was trimmed by 4 bases and J by 2 bases, leaving 18 bases between them. Germline V gives CDR1 SGHTS, CDR2 YDEGEE. CDR3 size: 16 residues. The CDR3 region has the DNA TGTGCCAGCAGCCCGGGCACGGGGACTGGGCAAGAGACCCAGTACTTC. It yields the protein CASSPGTGTGQETQYF.

This sequence joins TRBV6-5 and TRBJ2-4; 8 bases are shared with TRBD1. V was clipped by 4 bases and J by 5 bases; unmatched bases: 7. From germline, CDR1 is MNHEY and CDR2 SVGAGI. The CDR3 length is 15 residues. CDR3 sequence (DNA): TGTGCCAGCAGTTCCACGGGGACAGGAGAAAACATTCAGTACTTC. It codes for CASSSTGTGENIQYF.

The V call is TRBV30, the J call TRBJ1-5; TRBD1 agrees at 9 bases. Per the germline V gene, CDR1 is GTSNPN and CDR2 is SVGIG (reference sequence). This CDR3 is built from 14 residues. V dropped 2 bases and J dropped 5; count of bases not matched to a gene: 4. The CDR3 bases are TGTGCCTGGAGTTTCGGGACAGGGCATCAGCCCCAGCATTTT. The encoded protein is CAWSFGTGHQPQHF. The whole variable domain, remainder taken from reference TRBV30 and TRBJ1-5, is SQTIHQWPATLVQPVGSPLSLECTVEGTSNPNLYWYRQAAGRGLQLLFYSVGIGQISSEVPQNLSASRPQDRQFILSSKKLLLSDSGFYLCAWSFGTGHQPQHFGDGTRLSIL.

This chain joins TRBV7-9 and TRBJ1-4; D possibly corresponds to TRBD1 (6 bases). There are 16 residues in the CDR3. The germline CDR1 and CDR2 sequences are SEHNR and FQNEAQ (reference sequence). The V end was cut by 5 bases, the J end by 0 bases, with 13 bases between. The CDR3 bases are TGTGCCAGCAGCCTACAGGGCACTGCAACTAATGAAAAACTGTTTTTT. Its translation: CASSLQGTATNEKLFF.

V is TRBV6-1 and J is TRBJ1-6, with D possibly TRBD1 on 5 matching bases. From germline, CDR1 is MNHNS and CDR2 SASEGT. Between the trimmed V and J ends, which lost 3 bases and 7 bases, there was a span of 16 bases. The CDR3 loop spans 16 amino acids. CDR3 DNA: TGTGCCAGCAGTGATCTGGGGGGACGGATCAATTCACCCCTCCACTTT. Amino acids: CASSDLGGRINSPLHF.

The chain links TRBV4-1 to TRBJ2-3; D is possibly TRBD1 (5 bases). The V gene's germline CDR1 is MGHRA and CDR2 YSYEKL. V lost 3 bases and J 3 bases, leaving 22 bases between the germline ends. The CDR3 covers 18 residues. The CDR3 region has the DNA TGCGCCAGCAGCCAGGGGCGAGAGAGGACCTCTTGGACAGATACGCAGTATTTT. The encoded protein is CASSQGRERTSWTDTQYF.

The chain has TRBV9 and TRBJ1-3; D not certain. This CDR3 is 13 amino acids long. CDR1 and CDR2 (germline): SGDLS, YYNGEE. Trimming pared 3 bases from V and 2 bases from J, leaving 6 bases between. This CDR3 reads CASSDSPGNTIYF. The CDR3, as DNA: TGTGCCAGCAGCGATAGTCCTGGAAACACCATATATTTT. The variable domain in full, completed from reference TRBV9 and TRBJ1-3, reads DSGVTQTPKHLITATGQRVTLRCSPRSGDLSVYWYQQSLDQGLQFLIQYYNGEERAKGNILERFSAQQFPDLHSELNLSSLELGDSALYFCASSDSPGNTIYFGEGSWLTVV.

This chain joins TRBV30 and TRBJ2-2; a possible D gene is TRBD2 (6 bases). With 3 bases removed from V and 2 bases from J, the gap between germline ends came to 10 bases. Germline V gene lookup returns CDR1 GTSNPN and CDR2 SVGIG (reference sequence). The CDR3 has 14 amino acids. The DNA for the CDR3 is TGTGCCTGGAGGCGGGACGGAAACACCGGGGAGCTGTTTTTT. The encoded protein is CAWRRDGNTGELFF. Full variable domain (outside the CDR3, taken from reference TRBV30 and TRBJ2-2): SQTIHQWPATLVQPVGSPLSLECTVEGTSNPNLYWYRQAAGRGLQLLFYSVGIGQISSEVPQNLSASRPQDRQFILSSKKLLLSDSGFYLCAWRRDGNTGELFFGEGSRLTVL.

V usage is TRBV30 and J usage is TRBJ2-7, with D unresolved. V was pared by 0 bases and J by 6 bases, with 9 bases between. This CDR3 contains 12 residues. In germline, CDR1 is GTSNPN, CDR2 SVGIG (reference sequence). The CDR3 bases are TGTGCCTGGAGTGTGTTCCTTTCCGAGCAGTACTTC. This codes for CAWSVFLSEQYF. The full variable domain, completed using reference TRBV30 and TRBJ2-7, is SQTIHQWPATLVQPVGSPLSLECTVEGTSNPNLYWYRQAAGRGLQLLFYSVGIGQISSEVPQNLSASRPQDRQFILSSKKLLLSDSGFYLCAWSVFLSEQYFGPGTRLTVT.

The CDR3 is CASSPPSGQTYNEQFF. As DNA, the CDR3 is TGTGCCAGCAGCCCGCCTAGCGGGCAAACGTACAATGAGCAGTTCTTC. V gene TRBV7-9 combines with J gene TRBJ2-1; 8 bases line up with TRBD2. This CDR3 has 16 amino acids. CDR1 and CDR2 from the germline V gene are SEHNR and FQNEAQ (reference sequence). After removal of 5 bases from V and 4 bases from J, the junction contained 10 bases not matched to a gene.

The V call is TRBV4-3, the J call TRBJ1-5, with D possibly TRBD1 on 5 matching bases. V was shortened by 1 base and J by 6 bases, with 13 bases between the two germline ends. The length of the CDR3 is 15 residues. Per the germline V gene, CDR1 is LGHNA and CDR2 is YSLEER. Here the CDR3 reads CASSQAPGISQPQHF. The CDR3 nucleotides read TGCGCCAGCAGCCAAGCCCCAGGGATAAGTCAGCCCCAGCATTTT.

The chain joins TRBV30 to TRBJ1-2; unclear D gene. The V end was cut by 5 bases, the J end by 5 bases, with 18 bases between. The CDR3 has 14 amino acids. Germline loops: CDR1 GTSNPN, CDR2 SVGIG (reference sequence). CDR3 region: CAWRFREPPYGYTF. CDR3 bases: TGTGCCTGGCGTTTTCGGGAGCCCCCTTATGGCTACACCTTC.

This chain uses TRBV14 with TRBJ2-1; D perhaps matches TRBD2 (7 bases). Between the trimmed V and J ends, which lost 2 bases and 7 bases, there was a span of 12 bases. Looked up from germline, CDR1 is SGHDN and CDR2 is FVKESK. This CDR3 has 14 amino acids. CDR3 protein: CASSQNRGGNEQFF. In DNA form, the CDR3 reads TGTGCCAGCAGCCAAAATAGGGGGGGTAATGAGCAGTTCTTC. The full variable domain, in which reference TRBV14 and TRBJ2-1 provide the parts outside the CDR3, is EAGVTQFPSHSVIEKGQTVTLRCDPISGHDNLYWYRRVMGKEIKFLLHFVKESKQDESGMPNNRFLAERTGGTYSTLKVQPAELEDSGVYFCASSQNRGGNEQFFGPGTRLTVL.

A note on this clone: Different DNA sequences within this sample yield the same CDR3. The chain combines TRBV30 with TRBJ2-7, with D hard to call. The CDR3 consists of 12 residues. Germline assignment: CDR1 GTSNPN and CDR2 SVGIG (reference sequence). Trimming took off 3 bases at V and 3 bases at J, with 9 bases between the two ends. The CDR3 nucleotides read TGTGCCTGGAGCCCCGGCGGCTACGAGCAGTACTTC. This sequence encodes CAWSPGGYEQYF. The entire variable domain, with the rest obtained from reference TRBV30 and TRBJ2-7, is as follows: SQTIHQWPATLVQPVGSPLSLECTVEGTSNPNLYWYRQAAGRGLQLLFYSVGIGQISSEVPQNLSASRPQDRQFILSSKKLLLSDSGFYLCAWSPGGYEQYFGPGTRLTVT.

This chain joins TRBV2 and TRBJ2-7; D might be TRBD2 (5 bases). The CDR3 is 13 amino acids. Germline V gene data show CDR1 as SNHLY and CDR2 as FYNNEI. Trimming stripped 3 bases from V and 0 bases from J, with 6 bases between. The CDR3 DNA reads as TGTGCCAGCAGTGAGGGGAGCTCCTACGAGCAGTACTTC. This codes for CASSEGSSYEQYF.

The J gene is TRBJ2-1, the V gene TRBV29-1; perhaps TRBD1 as D (6 bases). The CDR3 is made up of 14 amino acids. Germline CDR1 SQVTM, CDR2 ANQGSEA. The germline V and J ends were trimmed by 3 bases and 4 bases, with 13 bases remaining between them. The DNA of the CDR3 is TGCAGCGTTGATGTAGGGACATTTTACAATGAGCAGTTCTTC. Translating it yields CSVDVGTFYNEQFF.

The chain uses TRBV6-6 and TRBJ1-5, with 9 bases aligning to TRBD1. Germline-derived CDR1 and CDR2 are MNHNY and SVGAGI (reference sequence). Trimming at V came to 6 bases and at J to 4 bases, leaving 7 bases not matched to a gene. This CDR3 region has 15 residues. CDR3 sequence: CASSLGTGPNQPQHF. Written as DNA, the CDR3 is TGTGCCAGCAGCCTGGGGACAGGGCCAAATCAGCCCCAGCATTTT.

CDR3 sequence: CASSPGLAGQETQYF. CDR3 sequence (DNA): TGTGCCAGCTCACCGGGGTTAGCGGGCCAAGAGACCCAGTACTTC. This chain connects TRBV18 to TRBJ2-5, with 7 bases identical to TRBD2. CDR3 length equals 15 residues. Losses at the gene ends were 3 bases for V and 1 base for J; bases not matched to a gene: 5. Germline-derived CDR1 and CDR2 are KGHSH and LQKENI.

V is TRBV19 and J is TRBJ1-1; D gene unclear. Germline CDR1 is LNHDA and CDR2 is SQIVND (reference sequence). Trimming removed 4 bases from V and 5 bases from J, with 11 bases in between. The CDR3 spans 13 residues. CDR3 residues: CASSKAGETEAFF. The CDR3 DNA is TGTGCCAGTAGTAAGGCGGGAGAGACTGAAGCTTTCTTT.

The rearrangement links TRBV2 to TRBJ1-5, with unresolved D. The V and J ends lost 6 bases and 6 bases respectively, with 12 bases between them. The CDR3 is 13 residues long. CDR1 is SNHLY and CDR2 is FYNNEI in the germline V gene. CDR3 nucleotides: TGTGCCAGCAGGGAGGGTATGAGTCAGCCCCAGCATTTT. Translated, it gives CASREGMSQPQHF.

This clone has a handful of counts. The chain employs TRBV2 and TRBJ2-2; D remains unclear. This CDR3 has 15 residues. CDR1 and CDR2 from the germline V gene are SNHLY and FYNNEI. V lost 0 bases and J 2 bases, leaving 7 bases between the germline ends. The CDR3 DNA reads as TGTGCCAGCAGTGAAGCGGCTGGCAACACCGGGGAGCTGTTTTTT. Translation gives CASSEAAGNTGELFF.

The chain is built from TRBV7-9 and TRBJ1-1, with 9 bases lining up with TRBD1. The germline V gene has CDR1 SEHNR and CDR2 FQNEAQ (reference sequence). V trimming: 10 bases; J trimming: 3 bases; junction bases outside the gene matches: 9. This CDR3 comprises 14 residues. CDR3 sequence reads: CATCGTGKDTEAFF. The CDR3, as DNA: TGTGCCACCTGCGGGACAGGGAAGGACACTGAAGCTTTCTTT.

The chain has TRBV4-1 and TRBJ1-1; D is possibly TRBD1 (6 bases). Per the germline V gene, CDR1 is MGHRA and CDR2 is YSYEKL. V was shortened by 1 base and J by 1 base, with 13 bases between the two germline ends. The CDR3 is made up of 16 amino acids. The CDR3 protein is CASSQVVYRENTEAFF. In DNA form, the CDR3 reads TGCGCCAGCAGCCAAGTTGTATACAGGGAGAACACTGAAGCTTTCTTT.